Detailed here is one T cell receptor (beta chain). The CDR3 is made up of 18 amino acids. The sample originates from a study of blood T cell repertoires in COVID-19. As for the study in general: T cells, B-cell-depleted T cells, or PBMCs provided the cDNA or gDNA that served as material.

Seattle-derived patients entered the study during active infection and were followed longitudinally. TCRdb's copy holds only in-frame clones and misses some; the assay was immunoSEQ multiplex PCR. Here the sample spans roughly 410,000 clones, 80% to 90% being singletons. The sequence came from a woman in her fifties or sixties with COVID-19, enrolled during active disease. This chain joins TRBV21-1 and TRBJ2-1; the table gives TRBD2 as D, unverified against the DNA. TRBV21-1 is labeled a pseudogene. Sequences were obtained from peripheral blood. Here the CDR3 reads CASSKQPTTGLNYNEQFF. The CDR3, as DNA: TGTGCCAGCAGTAAACAACCGACTACGGGGTTAAACTACAATGAGCAGTTCTTC.